This record covers a single T cell receptor (beta chain). This record comes from a study of blood T cell repertoires in COVID-19. Sequencing used immunoSEQ multiplex PCR; TCRdb keeps in-frame clones, though not all of them. The sample records 200,000 to 250,000 clones, around 87% being singletons. In germline, CDR1 is SGHRS, CDR2 YFSETQ. The CDR3 totals 16 residues. J was trimmed by 0 bases and V by 9 bases; bases with no gene match: 9. Recruited during active infection, patients (from Seattle) were subsequently followed longitudinally. The rearrangement links TRBV5-1 to TRBJ2-6; 7 positions match TRBD1. The sequencing sample was made of peripheral blood. The TCR originated in a woman aged 45-60 years with COVID-19, enrolled during active disease. CDR3 nucleotides: TGCGCCAACACACAGGGGCCCTGCTCTGGGGCCAACGTCCTGACTTTC. Its protein is CANTQGPCSGANVLTF.